This T cell receptor beta chain was obtained from a study of T cell repertoires in cytomegalovirus infection. Overall study: Indications of both CMV infection and matching HLA type were provided by public TCR beta signatures.

Germline assignment: CDR1 SGHAT and CDR2 FQNNGV. J was trimmed by 4 bases and V by 2 bases; bases with no gene match: 5. The CDR3 sequence is 16 residues long. Each CDR3 protein is one row after TCRdb ran MiXCR on the reads. Among 400,000 to 550,000 distinct CDR3 sequences, around 10% were seen once, and the ten largest hold roughly 10%. This clonotype was recorded at least ten times. The chain joins TRBV11-2 to TRBJ2-7; TRBD2 matches at 13 bases. Input material: PBMCs. This TCR was recovered from a human donor in good health (CMV status not recorded). Some clones in this sample may be carry-over from other donors' samples. Here the CDR3 DNA reads TGTGCCAGCAGCTTACCAGGACTAGCGGGAGCTTACGAGCAGTACTTC. Translating gives CASSLPGLAGAYEQYF.